Sequencing of this T cell receptor beta chain was carried out in a study of cytomegalovirus exposure and HLA in healthy donors. Whole-study results and caveats: HLA allele associations emerged for under 20,000 TCR beta sequences in a later analysis, at 0.05 false discovery rate.

On this clone itself: Its specificity is unknown.

V dropped 0 bases and J dropped 2 bases, with 17 bases sitting between them. The CDR3 sequence is 17 residues long. Germline lookup yields CDR1 KGHSY and CDR2 FQNENV. The PCR ran on 60 Vbeta and 13 Jbeta primers. In the authors' workflow: In a later analysis, approximately 80 million unique TCR beta chains included roughly 11 million shared by two or more donors. Profiling relied on immunoSEQ multiplex PCR, and the TCRdb table lists in-frame clones only, not all of them. D and trimming come from the DNA, and the V and J calls and clone size come from that table. In the table there are around 160,000 clones, about 73% of which are singletons.

The sequencing sample was made of PBMCs. The rearrangement joins TRBV16 to TRBJ2-7; perhaps TRBD2 as D (7 bases). The receptor was isolated from a man in his forties in good health and CMV-seropositive. CDR3 sequence (DNA): TGTGCCAGCAGCCAATCGGGAGGGGGAGCCCCTGCCTACGAGCAGTACTTC. This gives the protein CASSQSGGGAPAYEQYF.